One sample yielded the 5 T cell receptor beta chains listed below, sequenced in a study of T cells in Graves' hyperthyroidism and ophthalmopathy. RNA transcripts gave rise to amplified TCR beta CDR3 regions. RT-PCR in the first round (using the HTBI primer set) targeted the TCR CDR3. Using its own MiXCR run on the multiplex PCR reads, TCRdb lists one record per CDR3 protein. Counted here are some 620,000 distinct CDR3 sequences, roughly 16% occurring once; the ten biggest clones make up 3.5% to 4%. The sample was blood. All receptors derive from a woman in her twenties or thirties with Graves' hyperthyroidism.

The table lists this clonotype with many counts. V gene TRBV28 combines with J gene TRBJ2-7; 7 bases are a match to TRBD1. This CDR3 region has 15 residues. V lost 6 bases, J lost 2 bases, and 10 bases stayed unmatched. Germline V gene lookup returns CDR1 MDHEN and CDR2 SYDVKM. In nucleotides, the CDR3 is TGTGCCAGCAGCCCAGGGACAGAAAGCACCTACGAGCAGTACTTC. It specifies CASSPGTESTYEQYF. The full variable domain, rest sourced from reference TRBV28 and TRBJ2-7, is DVKVTQSSRYLVKRTGEKVFLECVQDMDHENMFWYRQDPGLGLRLIYFSYDVKMKEKGDIPEGYSVSREKKERFSLILESASTNQTSMYLCASSPGTESTYEQYFGPGTRLTVT.

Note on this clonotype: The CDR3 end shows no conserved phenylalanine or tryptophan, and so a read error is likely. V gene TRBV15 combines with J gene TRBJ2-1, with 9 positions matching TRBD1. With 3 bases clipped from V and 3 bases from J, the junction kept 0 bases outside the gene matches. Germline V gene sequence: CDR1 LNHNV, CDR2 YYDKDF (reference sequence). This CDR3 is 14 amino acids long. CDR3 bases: TGTGCCACCAGCAGGGACAGGGGCTACAATGAGCAGTTCCTC. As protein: CATSRDRGYNEQFL.

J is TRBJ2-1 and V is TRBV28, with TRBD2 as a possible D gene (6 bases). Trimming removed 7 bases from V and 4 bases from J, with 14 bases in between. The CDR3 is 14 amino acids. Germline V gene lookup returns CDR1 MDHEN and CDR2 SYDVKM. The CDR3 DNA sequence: TGTGCCAGCACCCGGGACTTGACATACAATGAGCAGTTCTTC. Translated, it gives CASTRDLTYNEQFF.

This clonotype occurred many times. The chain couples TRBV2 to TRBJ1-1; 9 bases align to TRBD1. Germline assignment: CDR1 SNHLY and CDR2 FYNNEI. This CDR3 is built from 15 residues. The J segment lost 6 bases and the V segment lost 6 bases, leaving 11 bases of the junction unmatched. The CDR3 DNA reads TGTGCCAGCAGCTTTATCCGGGACAGGGCATCTGAAGCTTTCTTT. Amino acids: CASSFIRDRASEAFF.

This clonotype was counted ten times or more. The chain's CDR3 is CASRTGTNGYTF. Here the CDR3 DNA reads TGTGCCAGCAGAACCGGGACAAATGGCTACACCTTC. The rearrangement joins TRBV7-8 to TRBJ1-2, with TRBD1 as a possible D gene (6 bases). Germline CDR1 reads SGHVS; CDR2 reads FQNEAQ. Trimming cost V 6 bases and J 6 bases, with 11 bases left between them. The CDR3 has 12 residues. Based on the CDR3 plus reference TRBV7-8 and TRBJ1-2, the full variable domain is GAGVSQSPRYKVAKRGQDVALRCDPISGHVSLFWYQQALGQGPEFLTYFQNEAQLDKSGLPSDRFFAERPEGSVSTLKIQRTQQEDSAVYLCASRTGTNGYTFGSGTRLTVV.